This is a list of T cell receptor beta chains from one sample in a study of shared clonotypes between healthy human individuals. Sequencing used immunoSEQ multiplex PCR; TCRdb keeps in-frame clones, though not all of them. Altogether around 2.5 million clones are present, approximately 93% being singletons, with the ten largest covering approximately 0.36%. The sequenced sample consisted of naive CD4+ T cells from PBMCs. Receptor source: a man younger than 35 in good health. Some clones in this sample may be carry-over from other donors' samples. Each CDR3 is given without its conserved first and last residue.

CDR3aa: ASSLGGSGAYEQY; v_gene: TRBV5-1
CDR3aa: AWSRFSMGELF; v_gene: TRBV30
CDR3aa: ASSVGQGADTQY; v_gene: TRBV9
CDR3aa: ASSGAPIGAHEQY; v_gene: TRBV27
CDR3aa: ASSFVPGQGGQY; v_gene: TRBV27
CDR3aa: ASSEDVSTDTQY; v_gene: TRBV2
CDR3aa: ASSLYYRGRRLYEQY; v_gene: TRBV7-3
CDR3aa: ASSPGLVSDTQY; v_gene: TRBV5-1
CDR3aa: ASSLRVLGGSYEQY; v_gene: TRBV5-1
CDR3aa: ASSAGHFTYEQY; v_gene: TRBV5-1
CDR3aa: AMPRETGFYGYT; v_gene: TRBV6-9